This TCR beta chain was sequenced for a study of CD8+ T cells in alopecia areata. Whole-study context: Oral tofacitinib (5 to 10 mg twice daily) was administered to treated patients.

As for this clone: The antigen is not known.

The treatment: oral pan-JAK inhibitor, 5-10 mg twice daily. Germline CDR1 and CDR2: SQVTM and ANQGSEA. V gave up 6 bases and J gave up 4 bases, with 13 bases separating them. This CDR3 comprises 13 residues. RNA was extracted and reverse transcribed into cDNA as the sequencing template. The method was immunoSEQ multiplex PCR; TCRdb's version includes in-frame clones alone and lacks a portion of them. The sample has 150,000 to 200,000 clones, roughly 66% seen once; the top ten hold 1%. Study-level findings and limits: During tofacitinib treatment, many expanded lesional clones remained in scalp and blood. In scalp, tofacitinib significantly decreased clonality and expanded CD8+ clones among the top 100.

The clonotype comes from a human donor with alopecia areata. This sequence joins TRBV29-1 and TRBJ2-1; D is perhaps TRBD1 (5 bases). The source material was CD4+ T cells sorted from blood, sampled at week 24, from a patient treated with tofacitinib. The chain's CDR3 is CSVILDRYNEQFF. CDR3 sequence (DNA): TGCAGCGTAATCCTTGACAGATACAATGAGCAGTTCTTC.